A selection of T cell receptor beta chains follows, all from one sample in a study of STAT3 mutations in large granular lymphocyte leukemia. The method was immunoSEQ multiplex PCR; TCRdb's version includes in-frame clones alone and lacks a portion of them. Of roughly 13,000 clones listed, 88% were seen once; the top ten hold 9% to 15%. Input material: PBMCs. The receptors here all came from a human donor with T large granular lymphocyte leukemia. Some clones in this sample may be carry-over from other donors' samples. Each CDR3 is given with its conserved first and last residue. Fields, in order: D gene, clone size, J gene, V gene, CDR3 DNA, CDR3 protein. The D gene is left open where the match is weak. The listing skips clone size in some rows; elsewhere it reads once, few, many or a size class.

>TRBD1|-|TRBJ1-2|TRBV5-5
TGTGCCAGCAGCTTCGACGGGACAGATGGCTACACCTTC
CASSFDGTDGYTF
>TRBD2|-|TRBJ2-2|TRBV9
TGTGCCAGCAGCGTATTAGGGTCTAGCGGTAGCACCGGGGAGCTGTTTTTT
CASSVLGSSGSTGELFF
>-|-|TRBJ1-1|TRBV29-1
TGCAGCGTTGGCCAAATTATGAACACTGAAGCTTTCTTT
CSVGQIMNTEAFF
>-|-|TRBJ1-2|TRBV5-1
TGCGCCAGCAGCTTGGAGCAGGTCAGATATGGCTACACCTTC
CASSLEQVRYGYTF
>-|-|TRBJ1-2|TRBV27
TGTGCCAGCAGTTCCTCAGGGAACTATGGCTACACCTTC
CASSSSGNYGYTF
>-|-|TRBJ1-2|TRBV7-9
TGTGCCAGCAGCTCAGAGAACTATGGCTACACCTTC
CASSSENYGYTF
>-|-|TRBJ1-4|TRBV18
TGTGCCAGCTCCCGGGACGTTCACGAAAAACTGTTTTTT
CASSRDVHEKLFF
>-|once|TRBJ2-3|TRBV18
TGTGCCAGCTCACAGTCGGGTGGAGATACGCAGTATTTT
CASSQSGGDTQYF
>TRBD1|few|TRBJ1-2|TRBV10-3
TGTGCCATCAGTGGCCAGGGGGACCGAGAAGTGAACTATGGCTACACCTTC
CAISGQGDREVNYGYTF
>TRBD1|-|TRBJ1-2|TRBV15
TGTGCCACCAGCACCCAAAGACAGGGAAACTATGGCTACACCTTC
CATSTQRQGNYGYTF
>-|once|TRBJ1-6|TRBV6-4
TGTGCCAGCAGTGAAGGGAGAAATTCACCCCTCCACTTT
CASSEGRNSPLHF
>-|-|TRBJ2-3|TRBV10-3
TGTGCCATCAGTGCCATCTCTGCAAGGGTAGGGAGCACAGATACGCAGTATTTT
CAISAISARVGSTDTQYF
>TRBD1|-|TRBJ1-3|TRBV5-1
TGCGCCAGCAGCGGGGGACAGCCCTCTGGAAACACCATATATTTT
CASSGGQPSGNTIYF
>-|-|TRBJ1-2|TRBV10-1
TGCGCCAGCAGTCCGGGACGGACTTATGGCTACACCTTC
CASSPGRTYGYTF
>TRBD1|-|TRBJ1-6|TRBV10-3
TGTGCCATCAGTGAGATCGGGGAAGGGGGCGATTCACCCCTCCACTTT
CAISEIGEGGDSPLHF
>TRBD2|-|TRBJ2-1|TRBV11-2
TGTGCCAGCAGTTCTAGCGGGACCTACAATGAGCAGTTCTTC
CASSSSGTYNEQFF
>-|-|TRBJ1-3|TRBV18
TGTGCCAGCTCACCACCGAACGGAAACACCATATATTTT
CASSPPNGNTIYF
>-|-|TRBJ2-5|TRBV4-2
TGTGCCAGCAGCCAGGACGGGACTTTGGAAGAGACCCAGTACTTC
CASSQDGTLEETQYF
>-|-|TRBJ1-5|TRBV7-2
TGTGCCAGCAGCTTAAACAGTAGAGATCAGCCCCAGCATTTT
CASSLNSRDQPQHF
>-|-|TRBJ1-6|TRBV28
TGTGCCAGCAGTTTAGGACAGCTTAATTCACCCCTCCACTTT
CASSLGQLNSPLHF
>-|-|TRBJ1-5|TRBV2
TGTGCCAGCAGTAAGGACTACAATCAGCCCCAGCATTTT
CASSKDYNQPQHF
>-|-|TRBJ2-5|TRBV30
TGTGCCTGGACCCCATCCCAAGAGACCCAGTACTTC
CAWTPSQETQYF